The 23 T cell receptor beta chains listed next were all sequenced from one sample in a study of beta chain features in type 1 diabetes. TCRB transcripts that were expressed got sequenced, as all of the isolated RNA had been reverse transcribed. TCRdb's table, derived via immunoSEQ multiplex PCR, lists solely in-frame clones and lacks some. The sample lists over 500,000 clones, about 16% occurring once. Sequencing input: naive CD4+ T cells from blood. The receptors were gathered from a man between 18 and 29 years old in good health.

The chain joins TRBV19 to TRBJ2-6, with D uncertain. This CDR3 region has 17 residues. Germline CDR1 LNHDA, CDR2 SQIVND (reference sequence). V lost 1 base and J lost 1, with 11 bases in between. The CDR3 loop is CASSIATIDSGANVLTF. DNA of the CDR3: TGTGCCAGTAGTATAGCCACCATTGATTCTGGGGCCAACGTCCTGACTTTC.

This clone came up a few times. This chain connects TRBV5-1 to TRBJ1-1; 8 nucleotides agree with TRBD1. Losses at the gene ends were 4 bases for V and 5 bases for J; bases not matched to a gene: 10. Germline CDR1 reads SGHRS; CDR2 reads YFSETQ. The CDR3 runs to 15 residues. CDR3 region: CASSPKRGQETEAFF. Here the CDR3 DNA reads TGCGCCAGCAGCCCGAAAAGGGGACAGGAAACTGAAGCTTTCTTT.

This clone was observed a few times. V is TRBV18 and J is TRBJ2-7, with 8 bases identical to TRBD2. V gave up 3 bases and J gave up 3 bases; unmatched junction bases: 7. The CDR3 runs 15 residues. Germline V CDR1 and CDR2: KGHSH, LQKENI. CDR3 bases: TGTGCCAGCTCACCGATGGCGGGAGGAAGCTACGAGCAGTACTTC. The encoded protein is CASSPMAGGSYEQYF. Supplemented by reference TRBV18 and TRBJ2-7, the full variable domain reads NAGVMQNPRHLVRRRGQEARLRCSPMKGHSHVYWYRQLPEEGLKFMVYLQKENIIDESGMPKERFSAEFPKEGPSILRIQQVVRGDSAAYFCASSPMAGGSYEQYFGPGTRLTVT.

CDR3 bases: TGCGCCAGCAGTCAAGTCGGACGGCCACCCCAAGAGACCCAGTACTTC. Translation: CASSQVGRPPQETQYF. The chain uses TRBV5-1 and TRBJ2-5; D gene unclear. CDR1 and CDR2 from the germline V gene are SGHRS and YFSETQ. The CDR3 consists of 16 residues. Trimming cost V 5 bases and J 1 base, with 18 bases left between them.

The V gene is TRBV7-2, the J gene TRBJ2-7; 13 bases agree with TRBD2. The CDR3 is made up of 14 amino acids. V was clipped by 6 bases and J by 4 bases; unmatched bases: 3. The V gene's germline CDR1 is SGHTA and CDR2 FQGNSA. CDR3 nucleotide sequence: TGTGCCAGCAGGTGGACTAGCGGGGGTTACGAGCAGTACTTC. This sequence encodes CASRWTSGGYEQYF.

The rearrangement uses TRBV7-2 and TRBJ2-5; 11 positions match TRBD1. Germline V gene data show CDR1 as SGHTA and CDR2 as FQGNSA. There are 16 residues in the CDR3. After removal of 1 base from V and 5 bases from J, the junction contained 6 bases not matched to a gene. The CDR3 DNA follows: TGTGCCAGCAGCTTAGGAGGACAGGGGGCGTGGGAGACCCAGTACTTC. Its protein is CASSLGGQGAWETQYF.

This rearrangement joins TRBV18 to TRBJ2-5; TRBD1 aligns across 9 bases. Per germline, CDR1 KGHSH and CDR2 LQKENI. Trimming at V came to 2 bases and at J to 3 bases, leaving 1 base not matched to a gene. This CDR3 is 14 amino acids long. CDR3 region: CASSPGTGKETQYF. The CDR3, as DNA: TGTGCCAGCTCACCAGGGACAGGGAAAGAGACCCAGTACTTC.

This clone was seen a handful of times. V and J are TRBV7-2 and TRBJ2-1; D gene unclear. This CDR3 region has 13 residues. The ends were cut back, 2 bases at V and 6 bases at J, with 8 bases in the middle. From germline, CDR1 is SGHTA and CDR2 FQGNSA. The CDR3 DNA is TGTGCCAGCAGCTTAAGGCTAGTCAATGAGCAGTTCTTC. It encodes CASSLRLVNEQFF. Supplemented by reference TRBV7-2 and TRBJ2-1, the full variable domain reads GAGVSQSPSNKVTEKGKDVELRCDPISGHTALYWYRQSLGQGLEFLIYFQGNSAPDKSGLPSDRFSAERTGGSVSTLTIQRTQQEDSAVYLCASSLRLVNEQFFGPGTRLTVL.

The V gene is TRBV11-1, the J gene TRBJ2-7, with 10 bases that match TRBD1. This CDR3 region has 16 residues. The V gene end was trimmed by 5 bases and the J gene end by 6 bases; junction bases not matched to a gene: 13. Germline V gene lookup returns CDR1 SGHAT and CDR2 FQDESV (reference sequence). The CDR3 spells CASSLDPGQGKSEQYF. The CDR3 DNA follows: TGTGCCAGCAGCCTAGACCCGGGACAGGGGAAGTCCGAGCAGTACTTC.

The genes are TRBV7-8 and TRBJ2-1; TRBD2 agrees at 9 bases. Trimming at V came to 2 bases and at J to 5 bases, leaving 4 bases not matched to a gene. The CDR3 loop spans 15 amino acids. Germline V CDR1 and CDR2: SGHVS, FQNEAQ. The CDR3 spells CASSLLAGFDNEQFF. The CDR3 region has the DNA TGTGCCAGCAGCTTACTAGCGGGATTCGACAATGAGCAGTTCTTC.

The table lists this clone with a few counts. This sequence joins TRBV2 and TRBJ1-1; no reliable D call. CDR3 size: 15 residues. With 7 bases removed from V and 4 bases from J, the gap between germline ends came to 19 bases. CDR1 SNHLY and CDR2 FYNNEI come from the germline V gene. CDR3 amino acids: CASIPDPPGSTEAFF. Written as DNA, the CDR3 is TGTGCCAGCATTCCGGACCCTCCGGGGAGCACTGAAGCTTTCTTT.

A word on this clone: Germline and junction disagree at one end, which may indicate a read error. The rearrangement uses TRBV2 and TRBJ2-7; 7 bases align to TRBD2. Germline lookup yields CDR1 SNHLY and CDR2 FYNNEI. The CDR3 loop spans 10 amino acids. The CDR3 coding sequence is TGTGTCAGCGGGACCTACGAGCAGTACTTC. Its translation is CVSGTYEQYF.

This clone is a singleton in its sample. The rearrangement links TRBV18 to TRBJ1-1; perhaps TRBD1 as D (5 bases). V was cut by 4 bases and J by 5 bases, with 8 bases left in between. The V gene's germline CDR1 is KGHSH and CDR2 LQKENI. This CDR3 contains 12 residues. The CDR3 DNA reads as TGTGCCAGCTCACGGGGGGTAACTGAAGCTTTCTTT. It yields the protein CASSRGVTEAFF. Using reference TRBV18 and TRBJ1-1 for the parts outside the CDR3, the full variable domain is NAGVMQNPRHLVRRRGQEARLRCSPMKGHSHVYWYRQLPEEGLKFMVYLQKENIIDESGMPKERFSAEFPKEGPSILRIQQVVRGDSAAYFCASSRGVTEAFFGQGTRLTVV.

The V call is TRBV5-1, the J call TRBJ2-3, with a tentative D call TRBD2 (5 bases). CDR3 length equals 14 residues. Trimming stripped 4 bases from V and 0 bases from J, with 9 bases between. Germline V gene sequence: CDR1 SGHRS, CDR2 YFSETQ. The CDR3 sequence: CASSETTSTDTQYF. The CDR3 DNA reads TGCGCCAGCAGCGAGACTACCAGCACAGATACGCAGTATTTT.

V is TRBV7-6 and J is TRBJ2-1; 7 bases line up with TRBD1. Trimming removed 5 bases from V and 9 bases from J; junction bases left unmatched: 10. CDR1 is SGHVS, CDR2 FNYEAQ, per germline. The CDR3 is made up of 14 amino acids. This CDR3 reads CASSPLRGHPEQFF. Here the CDR3 DNA reads TGTGCCAGCAGCCCCCTTAGGGGGCACCCTGAGCAGTTCTTC.

V gene TRBV5-4 combines with J gene TRBJ2-3; D unclear. There are 14 residues in the CDR3. V lost 0 bases and J lost 4, with 9 bases in between. Germline V gives CDR1 SGHNT, CDR2 YYREEE (reference sequence). The CDR3, as DNA: TGTGCCAGCAGCTTGGCGGCCAGACCAGATACGCAGTATTTT. Amino acids: CASSLAARPDTQYF.

The chain uses TRBV7-2 and TRBJ1-4, with a tentative D call TRBD1 (5 bases). V lost 5 bases and J 4 bases, leaving 17 bases between the germline ends. The CDR3 has 16 amino acids. CDR1 SGHTA and CDR2 FQGNSA come from the germline V gene. CDR3 in DNA: TGTGCCAGCAGCCTTGGCGGGCGGGGCGGTAATGAAAAACTGTTTTTT. Translated, it gives CASSLGGRGGNEKLFF.

This chain joins TRBV10-3 and TRBJ1-5, with TRBD1 as a possible D gene (5 bases). Germline V CDR1 and CDR2: ENHRY, SYGVKD. The CDR3 sequence is 15 residues long. The ends were cut back, 6 bases at V and 2 bases at J, with 14 bases in the middle. The CDR3 sequence: CAISVQADRNQPQHF. DNA for the CDR3: TGTGCCATCAGCGTACAGGCGGATCGCAATCAGCCCCAGCATTTT.

The table lists this clone with a few counts. The chain links TRBV9 to TRBJ2-3; TRBD2 might be the D (6 bases). This CDR3 has 20 amino acids. Germline V gives CDR1 SGDLS, CDR2 YYNGEE. With 0 bases removed from V and 0 bases from J, the gap between germline ends came to 23 bases. CDR3 sequence (DNA): TGTGCCAGCAGCGTAGTGTGGAGGGCCAATAGGGGACCTAGCACAGATACGCAGTATTTT. Encoded protein: CASSVVWRANRGPSTDTQYF.

This clone was observed a handful of times. The V gene is TRBV5-4, the J gene TRBJ2-3; 9 bases agree with TRBD2. The CDR3 extends over 16 amino acids. CDR1 is SGHNT, CDR2 YYREEE, per germline (reference sequence). Trimming removed 4 bases from V and 2 bases from J; junction bases left unmatched: 8. Here the CDR3 reads CASSMRTSATTDTQYF. The CDR3 region has the DNA TGTGCCAGCAGCATGCGGACTAGCGCAACCACAGATACGCAGTATTTT.

V and J are TRBV21-1 and TRBJ1-1. TRBV21-1 is a listed pseudogene. The CDR3 consists of 16 residues. CDR3 nucleotides: TGTGCCAGCAGCACAGGCCGGGACCCTGTGACGGCTGAAGCTTTCTTT. Translated, it gives CASSTGRDPVTAEAFF.

The rearrangement uses TRBV10-3 and TRBJ2-1, with D possibly TRBD2 on 6 matching bases. The CDR3 extends over 15 amino acids. CDR1 and CDR2 (germline): ENHRY, SYGVKD. The V and J ends lost 4 bases and 6 bases respectively, with 16 bases between them. CDR3 loop: CAISVWAGRTNEQFF. CDR3 nucleotide sequence: TGTGCCATCAGTGTCTGGGCGGGAAGGACCAATGAGCAGTTCTTC.

This clone has only a few counts. The CDR3 coding sequence is TGTGCCAGTAGCCCGGCCAGGGGGCTATATGGCTACACCTTC. This encodes CASSPARGLYGYTF. The chain combines TRBV19 with TRBJ1-2; 8 bases align to TRBD1. The CDR3 spans 14 residues. The V gene's germline CDR1 is LNHDA and CDR2 SQIVND (reference sequence). The junction had 8 bases not matched to a gene; V was cut back by 6 bases and J by 5 bases.